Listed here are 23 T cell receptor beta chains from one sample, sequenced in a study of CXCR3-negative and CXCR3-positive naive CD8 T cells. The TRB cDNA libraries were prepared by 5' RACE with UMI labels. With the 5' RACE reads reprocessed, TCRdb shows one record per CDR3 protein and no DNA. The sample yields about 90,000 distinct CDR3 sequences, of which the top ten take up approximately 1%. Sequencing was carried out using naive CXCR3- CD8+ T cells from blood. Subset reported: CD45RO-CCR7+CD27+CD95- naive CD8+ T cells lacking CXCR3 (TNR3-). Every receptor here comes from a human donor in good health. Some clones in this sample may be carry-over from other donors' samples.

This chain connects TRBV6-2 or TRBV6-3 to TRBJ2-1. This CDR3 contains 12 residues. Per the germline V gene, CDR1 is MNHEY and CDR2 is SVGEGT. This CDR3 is CASSYWANEQFF.

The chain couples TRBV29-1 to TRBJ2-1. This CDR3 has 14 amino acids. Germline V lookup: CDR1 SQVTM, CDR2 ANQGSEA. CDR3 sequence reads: CSVDTMSSYNEQFF.

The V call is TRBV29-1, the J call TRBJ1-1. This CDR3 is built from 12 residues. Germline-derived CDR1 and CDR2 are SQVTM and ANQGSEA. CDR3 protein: CSAFLGPTEAFF.

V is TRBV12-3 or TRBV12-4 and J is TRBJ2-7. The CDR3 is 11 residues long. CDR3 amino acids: CASSWAYEQYF.

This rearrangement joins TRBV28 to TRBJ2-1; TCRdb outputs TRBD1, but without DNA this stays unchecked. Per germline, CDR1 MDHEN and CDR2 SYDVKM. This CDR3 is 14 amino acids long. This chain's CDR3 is CASDPGPRGDEQFF.

The CDR3 sequence is CASCLAAYEQYF. V is TRBV7-9 and J is TRBJ2-7. Per germline, CDR1 SEHNR and CDR2 FQNEAQ (reference sequence). This CDR3 comprises 12 residues.

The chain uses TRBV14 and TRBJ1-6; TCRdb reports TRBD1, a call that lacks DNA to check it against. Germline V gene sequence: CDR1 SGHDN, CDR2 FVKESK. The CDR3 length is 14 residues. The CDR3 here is CASSHSDSNSPLHF.

The CDR3 loop is CSSRSGTGIQDTQYF. V gene TRBV29-1 combines with J gene TRBJ2-3; TCRdb proposes TRBD1, but this gene call is untestable without DNA. The V gene's germline CDR1 is SQVTM and CDR2 ANQGSEA. The CDR3 loop spans 15 amino acids.

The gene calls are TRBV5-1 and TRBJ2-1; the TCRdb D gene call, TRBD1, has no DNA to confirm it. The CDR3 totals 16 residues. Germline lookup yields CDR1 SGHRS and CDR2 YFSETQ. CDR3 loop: CASSSLGDRVRNEQFF.

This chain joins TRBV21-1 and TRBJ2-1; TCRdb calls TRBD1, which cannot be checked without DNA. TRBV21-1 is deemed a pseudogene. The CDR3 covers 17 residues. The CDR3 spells CASTNEVPGLGYNEQLF.

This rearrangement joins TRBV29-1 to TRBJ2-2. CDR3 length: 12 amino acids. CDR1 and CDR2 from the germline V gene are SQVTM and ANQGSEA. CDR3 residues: CSVEEYTGELFF.

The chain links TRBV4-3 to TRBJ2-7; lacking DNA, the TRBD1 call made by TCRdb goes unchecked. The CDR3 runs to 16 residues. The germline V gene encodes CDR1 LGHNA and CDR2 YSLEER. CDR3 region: CASSPPSDRWWDEQYF.

The CDR3 sequence: CSVLTSGRATGELFF. The chain couples TRBV29-1 to TRBJ2-2; the TCRdb D gene call, TRBD2, has no DNA to confirm it. The germline V gene encodes CDR1 SQVTM and CDR2 ANQGSEA. The CDR3 length is 15 residues.

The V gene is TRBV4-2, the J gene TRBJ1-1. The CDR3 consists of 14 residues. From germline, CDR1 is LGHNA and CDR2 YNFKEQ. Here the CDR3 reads CASSPTSGETEAFF.

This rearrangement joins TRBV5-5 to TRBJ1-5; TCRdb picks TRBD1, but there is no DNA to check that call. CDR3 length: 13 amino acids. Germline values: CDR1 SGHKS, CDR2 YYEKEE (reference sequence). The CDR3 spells CASSLTGDQPQHF.

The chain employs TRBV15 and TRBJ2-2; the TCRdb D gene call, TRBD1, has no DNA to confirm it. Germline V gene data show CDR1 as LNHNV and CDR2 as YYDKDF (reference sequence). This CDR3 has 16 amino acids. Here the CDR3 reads CATSPHGARDTGELFF.

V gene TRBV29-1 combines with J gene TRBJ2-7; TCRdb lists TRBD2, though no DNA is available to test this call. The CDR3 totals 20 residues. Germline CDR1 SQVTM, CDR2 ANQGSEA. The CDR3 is CSVEKTVTGTSGYYSYEQYF.

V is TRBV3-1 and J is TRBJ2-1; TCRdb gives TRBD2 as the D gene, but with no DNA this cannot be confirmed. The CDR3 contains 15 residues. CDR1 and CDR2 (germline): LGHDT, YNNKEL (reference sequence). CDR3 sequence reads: CASSQTSLRSNEQFF.

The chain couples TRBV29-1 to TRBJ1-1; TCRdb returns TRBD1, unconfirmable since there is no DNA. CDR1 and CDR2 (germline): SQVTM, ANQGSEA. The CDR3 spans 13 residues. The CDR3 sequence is CSVRGTEYTEAFF.

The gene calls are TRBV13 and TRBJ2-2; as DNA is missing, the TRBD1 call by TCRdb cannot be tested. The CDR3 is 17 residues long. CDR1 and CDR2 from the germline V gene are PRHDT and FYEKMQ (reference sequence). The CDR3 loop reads CASSPALGQGLDGELFF.

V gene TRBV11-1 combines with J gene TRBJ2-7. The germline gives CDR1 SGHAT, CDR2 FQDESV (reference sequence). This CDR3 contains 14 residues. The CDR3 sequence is CASSLAGNRYEQYF. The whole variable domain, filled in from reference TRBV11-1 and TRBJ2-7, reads EAEVAQSPRYKITEKSQAVAFWCDPISGHATLYWYRQILGQGPELLVQFQDESVVDDSQLPKDRFSAERLKGVDSTLKIQPAELGDSAMYLCASSLAGNRYEQYFGPGTRLTVT.

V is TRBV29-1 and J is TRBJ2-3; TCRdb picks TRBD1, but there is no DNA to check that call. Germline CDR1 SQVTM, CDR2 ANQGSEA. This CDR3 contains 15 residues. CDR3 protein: CSYVGGGTWADTQYF.

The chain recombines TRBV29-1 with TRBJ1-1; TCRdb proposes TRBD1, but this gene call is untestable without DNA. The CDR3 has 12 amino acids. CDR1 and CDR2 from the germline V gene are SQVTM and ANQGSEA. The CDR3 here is CSVQEGGAEAFF.